The 21 T cell receptor beta chains presented below share a single source sample, sequenced in a study of response to subunit inactivated influenza vaccine. TCRdb re-analysed the RT-PCR reads in MiXCR, keeping a single row per CDR3 protein. The sample lists a few hundred thousand distinct CDR3 sequences, 12% to 15% occurring once. The starting material was PBMCs from blood, obtained 12 days after vaccination. Source of these receptors: a man aged 50-59 years who received an inactivated influenza vaccine.

J is TRBJ2-1 and V is TRBV20-1; 8 bases are a match to TRBD2. CDR1 is DFQATT, CDR2 SNEGSKA, per germline (reference sequence). The V and J ends lost 3 bases and 4 bases, in that order; junction bases with no gene match: 5. There are 14 residues in the CDR3. This chain's CDR3 is CSASTAGDYNEQFF. CDR3 bases: TGCAGTGCTAGTACAGCGGGAGATTACAATGAGCAGTTCTTC.

This chain links TRBV29-1 with TRBJ1-1; D unresolved. The CDR3 spans 16 residues. Germline lookup yields CDR1 SQVTM and CDR2 ANQGSEA. V was cut by 0 bases and J by 1 base, with 15 bases left in between. CDR3 sequence (DNA): TGCAGCGTTGAAGATTGGAATTCCGGTGAGAACACTGAAGCTTTCTTT. It encodes CSVEDWNSGENTEAFF. Together with reference TRBV29-1 and TRBJ1-1, the CDR3 gives the full variable domain: SAVISQKPSRDICQRGTSLTIQCQVDSQVTMMFWYRQQPGQSLTLIATANQGSEATYESGFVIDKFPISRPNLTFSTLTVSNMSPEDSSIYLCSVEDWNSGENTEAFFGQGTRLTVV.

This chain connects TRBV5-1 to TRBJ1-1, with a tentative D call TRBD1 (6 bases). The germline V and J ends were trimmed by 4 bases and 4 bases, with 14 bases remaining between them. The CDR3 contains 14 residues. Per germline, CDR1 SGHRS and CDR2 YFSETQ. The CDR3 reads CASSISRGGTEAFF. CDR3 nucleotide sequence: TGCGCCAGCAGCATTTCCAGGGGCGGCACTGAAGCTTTCTTT.

The CDR3 region is CASSVVAASYEQYF. The CDR3 bases are TGTGCCAGCAGCGTAGTAGCCGCCTCCTACGAGCAGTACTTC. The chain has TRBV9 and TRBJ2-7; no clear D gene. Trimming took 0 bases from V and 0 from J, leaving 7 bases between them. This CDR3 contains 14 residues. The germline V gene encodes CDR1 SGDLS and CDR2 YYNGEE.

This clonotype was seen a handful of times. The chain couples TRBV5-1 to TRBJ2-7; TRBD1 matches at 7 bases. V gave up 2 bases and J gave up 2 bases; unmatched junction bases: 10. This CDR3 is 16 amino acids long. Looked up from germline, CDR1 is SGHRS and CDR2 is YFSETQ. The CDR3 reads CASSLLTGKFTYEQYF. For the CDR3, the DNA is TGCGCCAGCAGCTTACTGACAGGGAAATTTACCTACGAGCAGTACTTC.

This clonotype showed up just a few times. V and J are TRBV20-1 and TRBJ2-5; a weak D match, TRBD2 (5 bases). The CDR3 loop spans 13 amino acids. Germline V CDR1 and CDR2: DFQATT, SNEGSKA (reference sequence). Trimming took 5 bases from V and 1 from J, leaving 11 bases between them. DNA of the CDR3: TGCAGTGCTTACGGGGTACCCCAAGAGACCCAGTACTTC. This gives the protein CSAYGVPQETQYF.

CDR3: CASSRRGQAPTGELFF. CDR3 nucleotide sequence: TGTGCCAGCTCTAGACGGGGCCAGGCACCCACCGGGGAGCTGTTTTTT. J is TRBJ2-2 and V is TRBV12-3 or TRBV12-4, with D perhaps being TRBD1 or TRBD2 (5 bases each). The CDR3 sequence is 16 residues long. Trimming removed 8 bases at V and 4 bases at J, with 20 bases between.

The chain combines TRBV10-3 with TRBJ2-3, with 14 bases aligning to TRBD2. V was pared by 5 bases and J by 2 bases, with 6 bases of the junction left unmatched. CDR1 is ENHRY and CDR2 is SYGVKD in the germline V gene. This CDR3 is 17 amino acids long. The CDR3, as DNA: TGTGCCATCAGTAATGGACTAGCGGGGGGCCCCACAGATACGCAGTATTTT. This gives the protein CAISNGLAGGPTDTQYF.

This clonotype was recorded many times. The CDR3 is CASSLLQGYTEAFF. CDR3 DNA: TGCGCCAGCAGCTTACTCCAGGGTTACACTGAAGCTTTCTTT. V usage is TRBV5-1 and J usage is TRBJ1-1, with D perhaps matching TRBD1 (5 bases). Germline-derived CDR1 and CDR2 are SGHRS and YFSETQ. This CDR3 has 14 residues. The V end lost 2 bases, the J end lost 3 bases, and 11 bases lay between the germline ends.

This clonotype was seen only once. For the CDR3, the DNA is TGTGCCTGGAGCCGACAGAGCAATCAGCCCCAGCATTTT. Translation: CAWSRQSNQPQHF. The rearrangement links TRBV30 to TRBJ1-5; perhaps TRBD1 as D (5 bases). CDR3 size: 13 residues. CDR1 is GTSNPN and CDR2 is SVGIG in the germline V gene (reference sequence). Trimming took off 3 bases at V and 1 base at J, with 7 bases between the two ends.

In its sample, this clonotype was seen a few times. J is TRBJ1-2 and V is TRBV4-1; D possibly corresponds to TRBD1 (5 bases). This CDR3 has 13 amino acids. Germline V lookup: CDR1 MGHRA, CDR2 YSYEKL. The V end lost 3 bases, the J end lost 4 bases, and 9 bases lay between the germline ends. The CDR3 here is CASSQWGGYGYTF. The DNA for the CDR3 is TGCGCCAGCAGCCAGTGGGGCGGCTATGGCTACACCTTC.

Only a few counts were recorded for this clonotype. Relative to the germline gene, one junction end is altered; a read error may explain this. CDR3 amino acids: CSARELTGRTEAFF. CDR3 nucleotides: TGCAGTGCTCGAGAATTAACAGGGCGCACTGAAGCTTTCTTT. The rearrangement joins TRBV20-1 to TRBJ1-1, with TRBD1 as a possible D gene (6 bases). CDR1 is DFQATT, CDR2 SNEGSKA, per germline (reference sequence). The length of the CDR3 is 14 residues.

This clonotype was seen more than once but under ten times. The V and J genes are TRBV15 and TRBJ2-7, with D maybe TRBD1 (5 bases). CDR3 length equals 13 residues. The V end was cut by 6 bases, the J end by 4 bases, with 13 bases between. Germline lookup yields CDR1 LNHNV and CDR2 YYDKDF (reference sequence). The CDR3 DNA sequence: TGTGCCACCAGTCCGGACAAGCCTTACGAGCAGTACTTC. Residues: CATSPDKPYEQYF. Supplemented by reference TRBV15 and TRBJ2-7, the full variable domain reads DAMVIQNPRYQVTQFGKPVTLSCSQTLNHNVMYWYQQKSSQAPKLLFHYYDKDFNNEADTPDNFQSRRPNTSFCFLDIRSPGLGDTAMYLCATSPDKPYEQYFGPGTRLTVT.

The V gene is TRBV19, the J gene TRBJ2-1; a possible D gene is TRBD1 (6 bases). The V gene lost 5 bases and the J gene lost 7 bases, with 15 bases spanning the gap. The CDR3 has 14 residues. From germline, CDR1 is LNHDA and CDR2 SQIVND (reference sequence). The CDR3 DNA follows: TGTGCCAGTAGTGCCCAGGGGAGCTGGAATGAGCAGTTCTTC. As protein: CASSAQGSWNEQFF.

This clonotype has just a few counts. The chain has TRBV12-3 or TRBV12-4 and TRBJ2-3, with D maybe TRBD1 (5 bases). The ends were cut back, 4 bases at V and 3 bases at J, with 11 bases in the middle. The CDR3 is 14 residues long. The CDR3 sequence is CASSYQGWTDTQYF. The CDR3 DNA is TGTGCCAGCAGTTACCAGGGATGGACAGATACGCAGTATTTT.

The rearrangement joins TRBV4-3 to TRBJ2-1; D unclear. This CDR3 is built from 15 residues. Per the germline V gene, CDR1 is LGHNA and CDR2 is YSLEER. V was cut by 1 base and J by 4 bases, with 11 bases left in between. As DNA, the CDR3 is TGCGCCAGCAGCCAAGGACTGGTTAAATACAATGAGCAGTTCTTC. Translation gives CASSQGLVKYNEQFF.

This rearrangement joins TRBV9 to TRBJ1-3; the match to TRBD1 covers 8 bases. The CDR3 is 15 residues long. Looked up from germline, CDR1 is SGDLS and CDR2 is YYNGEE. V shed 4 bases, J shed 0 bases, and the junction held 3 bases outside the gene matches. The DNA for the CDR3 is TGTGCCAGCAGCCCGACAGGGGCCTCTGGAAACACCATATATTTT. It specifies CASSPTGASGNTIYF. The variable domain in full, completed from reference TRBV9 and TRBJ1-3, reads DSGVTQTPKHLITATGQRVTLRCSPRSGDLSVYWYQQSLDQGLQFLIQYYNGEERAKGNILERFSAQQFPDLHSELNLSSLELGDSALYFCASSPTGASGNTIYFGEGSWLTVV.

This clonotype was observed a few times. DNA of the CDR3: TGTGCCAGCAGTTTAGGAAGTCGGGTAAGGTACGAGCAGTACTTC. Its protein product is CASSLGSRVRYEQYF. The chain employs TRBV12-3 or TRBV12-4 and TRBJ2-7; unclear D gene. The V and J ends lost 1 base and 4 bases respectively, with 14 bases between them. The CDR3 is made up of 15 amino acids.

The V gene is TRBV5-8, the J gene TRBJ2-3, with 10 nucleotides matching TRBD2. The germline CDR1 and CDR2 sequences are SGHTS and YDEGEE. This CDR3 has 17 residues. With 0 bases clipped from V and 0 bases from J, the junction kept 4 bases outside the gene matches. The CDR3 sequence: CASSLARTSGSTDTQYF. The CDR3 DNA reads as TGTGCCAGCAGCTTGGCGCGGACTAGCGGAAGCACAGATACGCAGTATTTT.

This clonotype was seen only a few times. This chain joins TRBV7-2 and TRBJ1-5; 9 bases are shared with TRBD1. The trim removed 5 bases at V and 7 bases at J, leaving 3 bases unmatched. The CDR3 consists of 13 residues. Germline-derived CDR1 and CDR2 are SGHTA and FQGNSA. CDR3 amino acids: CASSKDRGQPQHF. The CDR3 nucleotides read TGTGCCAGCAGCAAGGACAGGGGCCAGCCCCAGCATTTT.

J is TRBJ1-1 and V is TRBV9; possible D gene TRBD1, 5 bases. Per germline, CDR1 SGDLS and CDR2 YYNGEE. The CDR3 is made up of 15 amino acids. Trimming left V 3 bases short and J 0 bases short, with 12 bases between. Here the CDR3 DNA reads TGTGCCAGCAGCGGGGACGCGGGAATGAACACTGAAGCTTTCTTT. This codes for CASSGDAGMNTEAFF.